This T cell receptor beta chain was sequenced for a study of CD8+CD57+ T cells in acquired aplastic anemia. The wider study: CD4+ and CD8+ cells, once sorted, gave DNA averaging roughly 3 ug. Average CD4+ read depth in healthy donors was about 10.8 million reads. Study outcomes and limitations: CD8+ Simpson's diversity showed no significant patient-control difference. Researchers report that around 29 CD8+ CDR3 sequences appeared in both patients and controls.

This clonotype was seen just once. What it binds is not known. The template used for profiling TCR beta VDJ and CDR3 was genomic DNA. One entry per CDR3 protein results from TCRdb running MiXCR on the reads. Among some 190,000 distinct CDR3 sequences, less than 70% were seen once, and the ten largest hold 16%. The material sequenced was sorted CD4+, CD8+, or CD8+CD57+ T cells (not recorded which) from PBMCs. This receptor was obtained from a human donor in good health, serving as a control.

CDR3 DNA: TGTGCCAGCAGTTGGGACAGGGTTGATGGTGAAGCTTTCTTT. Protein: CASSWDRVDGEAFF. The rearrangement links TRBV12-3 or TRBV12-4 to TRBJ1-1; 9 bases match TRBD1. Trimming at V came to 4 bases and at J to 7 bases, leaving 7 bases not matched to a gene. CDR3 length equals 14 residues.